A selection of T cell receptor beta chains follows, all from one sample in a study of cytomegalovirus exposure and HLA in healthy donors. Sequencing used immunoSEQ multiplex PCR; TCRdb keeps in-frame clones, though not all of them. Among about 120,000 clones listed, roughly 69% were seen once. Material for sequencing was PBMCs. Source of these receptors: a woman between 40 and 50 years old in good health and CMV-seropositive. CDR3s include the opening cysteine and the closing phenylalanine or tryptophan. The D gene is left open where the match is weak. Rows may omit the clone size; those that give it use once, few, many or a size class.

d_call	v_call	clone_size	j_call	cdr3_aa	cdr3_nt
.	TRBV7-9	.	TRBJ2-1	CASSLFRVSRGKYNEQFF	TGTGCCAGCAGCTTATTCCGGGTCTCTCGCGGGAAATACAATGAGCAGTTCTTC
.	TRBV5-6	.	TRBJ1-3	CASSFGMTVSGNTIYF	TGTGCCAGCAGCTTTGGTATGACAGTCTCTGGAAACACCATATATTTT
.	TRBV6-5	.	TRBJ1-4	CASGGGGRTNEKLFF	TGTGCCAGCGGGGGGGGAGGGCGGACTAATGAAAAACTGTTTTTT
.	TRBV27	.	TRBJ2-7	CASGGSGVPYEQYF	TGTGCCAGCGGTGGGAGTGGGGTACCCTACGAGCAGTACTTC
.	TRBV4-3	.	TRBJ2-3	CASSQGTTLTDTQYF	TGCGCCAGCAGCCAAGGGACTACATTGACAGATACGCAGTATTTT
.	TRBV11-1	.	TRBJ2-7	CASSFHRGGPYEQYF	TGTGCCAGCAGCTTTCATCGAGGGGGACCCTACGAGCAGTACTTC
TRBD1	TRBV11-3	.	TRBJ2-3	CASSDRGYTDTQYF	TGTGCCAGCAGTGACAGGGGATACACAGATACGCAGTATTTT
TRBD2	TRBV18	.	TRBJ2-3	CASSPTSGSSDTQYF	TGTGCCAGCTCACCAACTAGCGGGAGTTCAGATACGCAGTATTTT
.	TRBV7-9	.	TRBJ1-2	CASSLVQGTYVYTF	TGTGCCAGCAGCTTAGTTCAGGGGACCTATGTCTACACCTTC
.	TRBV2	.	TRBJ2-1	CASSVEGSAYNEQFF	TGTGCCAGCAGTGTGGAGGGCTCAGCGTACAATGAGCAGTTCTTC
.	TRBV19	few	TRBJ2-1	CASSNLVGGNEQFF	TGTGCCAGTAGTAACCTCGTCGGGGGCAATGAGCAGTTCTTC
.	TRBV7-9	few	TRBJ1-1	CASSFGREAFF	TGTGCCAGCAGCTTTGGCAGGGAAGCTTTCTTT
TRBD1	TRBV15	.	TRBJ1-5	CATSPHVGTGGQPQHF	TGTGCCACCAGCCCCCACGTAGGGACAGGGGGTCAGCCCCAGCATTTT
TRBD1	TRBV9	once	TRBJ1-2	CASSEQGAGLYGYTF	TGTGCCAGCAGCGAACAGGGGGCCGGTTTGTATGGCTACACCTTC
.	TRBV4-1	.	TRBJ2-7	CASSQGQQASYEQYF	TGCGCCAGCAGCCAAGGACAACAGGCTTCCTACGAGCAGTACTTC
TRBD2	TRBV5-6	.	TRBJ2-2	CASSLGGLAGGAGELFF	TGTGCCAGCAGCTTGGGAGGACTAGCCGGAGGCGCCGGGGAGCTGTTTTTT
.	TRBV5-1	.	TRBJ1-4	CASSLEAGATNEKLFF	TGCGCCAGCAGCTTGGAGGCAGGTGCAACTAATGAAAAACTGTTTTTT
.	TRBV18	.	TRBJ1-1	CASSPDRKNTEAFF	TGTGCCAGCTCACCGGACAGAAAGAACACTGAAGCTTTCTTT
.	TRBV4-1	.	TRBJ1-3	CASSQVSAEYSGNTIYF	TGCGCCAGCAGCCAAGTCTCGGCGGAGTACTCTGGAAACACCATATATTTT
.	TRBV28	.	TRBJ1-1	CASSQGGGENTEAFF	TGTGCCAGCAGTCAGGGAGGGGGGGAGAACACTGAAGCTTTCTTT
.	TRBV7-8	.	TRBJ2-1	CASSLFGGGNEQFF	TGTGCCAGCAGCTTATTCGGGGGTGGCAATGAGCAGTTCTTC
.	TRBV6-5	.	TRBJ1-5	CASSYSGGFNQPQHF	TGTGCCAGCAGTTACTCGGGGGGATTCAATCAGCCCCAGCATTTT
TRBD1	TRBV5-1	.	TRBJ1-4	CASSSQTGQGFATNEKLFF	TGCGCCAGCAGCTCACAAACGGGACAGGGCTTTGCAACTAATGAAAAACTGTTTTTT
TRBD1	TRBV10-3	few	TRBJ1-1	CAISGALQGNEAFF	TGTGCCATCAGTGGGGCCCTACAGGGGAATGAAGCTTTCTTT
.	TRBV2	.	TRBJ2-7	CASSVERTPYEQHF	TGTGCCAGCAGTGTTGAGCGGACCCCCTACGAGCAGCACTTC
TRBD1	TRBV28	few	TRBJ2-5	CASSPGGAGQETQYF	TGTGCCAGCAGCCCAGGGGGCGCGGGGCAAGAGACCCAGTACTTC
TRBD2	TRBV28	.	TRBJ2-1	CASSLIGLASYNEQFF	TGTGCCAGCAGTTTAATAGGACTAGCAAGTTACAATGAGCAGTTCTTC
.	TRBV19	.	TRBJ2-3	CASSIGGRDTDTQYF	TGTGCCAGTAGTATAGGCGGCAGGGACACAGATACGCAGTATTTT
.	TRBV12-5	.	TRBJ2-5	CASGLLSLGTQYF	TGTGCTAGTGGTTTGCTCAGCCTAGGGACCCAGTACTTC
TRBD1	TRBV29-1	.	TRBJ1-3	CSVEEINRGDTIYF	TGCAGCGTTGAAGAAATTAACAGGGGAGACACCATATATTTT
.	TRBV30	once	TRBJ1-2	CAWRSGTFEGYGYTF	TGTGCCTGGCGCTCAGGGACATTTGAAGGCTATGGCTACACCTTC
.	TRBV4-3	.	TRBJ2-1	CASSQDPSLSGNHEQFF	TGCGCCAGCAGCCAAGATCCCAGTCTTTCAGGGAACCATGAGCAGTTCTTC
TRBD1	TRBV7-3	.	TRBJ1-1	CASSLSQGGNTEAFF	TGTGCCAGCAGCTTATCGCAGGGGGGGAACACTGAAGCTTTCTTT
.	TRBV6-1	.	TRBJ2-5	CASRYSGQETQYF	TGTGCCAGCAGATATAGCGGCCAAGAGACCCAGTACTTC
.	TRBV9	.	TRBJ2-6	CASSAVSVPGANVLTF	TGTGCCAGCAGCGCGGTCTCTGTGCCCGGGGCCAACGTCCTGACTTTC
TRBD1	TRBV5-4	once	TRBJ1-1	CASSLGQDRGGTEAFF	TGTGCCAGCAGCTTGGGCCAGGACAGGGGGGGCACTGAAGCTTTCTTT
TRBD1	TRBV18	once	TRBJ1-3	CASSPRTGSGNTIYF	TGTGCCAGCTCACCCAGGACAGGGAGCGGAAACACCATATATTTT
.	TRBV7-2	.	TRBJ1-1	CASSLGLQYRSEAFF	TGTGCCAGCAGCTTAGGACTACAATACAGATCTGAAGCTTTCTTT
TRBD1	TRBV7-3	.	TRBJ1-2	CASSWTGHFGYTF	TGTGCCAGCAGCTGGACAGGACACTTTGGCTACACCTTC
TRBD1	TRBV6-6	.	TRBJ1-1	CASSYQGTGGDTEAFF	TGTGCCAGCAGCTATCAAGGGACAGGGGGGGACACTGAAGCTTTCTTT
TRBD1	TRBV2	.	TRBJ1-4	CASKYRGLDLFF	TGTGCCAGCAAATACAGGGGACTGGATCTGTTTTTT
.	TRBV25-1	.	TRBJ2-1	CASSETRWSYNEQFF	TGTGCCAGCAGTGAAACTAGATGGTCCTACAATGAGCAGTTCTTC
TRBD1	TRBV7-9	few	TRBJ1-2	CASSPGTDRGSGYTF	TGTGCCAGCAGCCCCGGAACCGACAGGGGCTCTGGCTACACCTTC
TRBD1	TRBV6-6	.	TRBJ2-5	CASTKDRGIQETQYF	TGTGCCAGCACTAAGGACAGGGGGATCCAAGAGACCCAGTACTTC
.	TRBV5-1	.	TRBJ2-7	CASRIVPGSYEQYF	TGCGCCAGCAGGATTGTTCCGGGATCCTACGAGCAGTACTTC
.	TRBV4-2	.	TRBJ2-7	CASSQEARQGYEQYF	TGTGCCAGCAGCCAAGAAGCGCGGCAGGGCTACGAGCAGTACTTC
TRBD2	TRBV2	.	TRBJ2-2	CASSPSTSRAGELFF	TGTGCCAGCAGTCCCTCGACTAGCCGCGCCGGGGAGCTGTTTTTT
TRBD2	TRBV6-5	.	TRBJ2-1	CASESREREGLQFF	TGTGCCAGCGAATCTAGGGAGCGGGAGGGTCTGCAGTTCTTC
TRBD1	TRBV19	.	TRBJ2-1	CASSIQGARNEQFF	TGTGCCAGTAGTATCCAGGGGGCGCGTAATGAGCAGTTCTTC
TRBD2	TRBV30	once	TRBJ2-7	CAWRLAGTYGQYF	TGTGCCTGGCGACTAGCGGGGACCTACGGGCAGTACTTC
.	TRBV29-1	once	TRBJ1-1	CSGSGVNTEAFF	TGCAGCGGGTCAGGGGTGAACACTGAAGCTTTCTTT
.	TRBV7-8	.	TRBJ2-1	CASSVSGNYNEQFF	TGTGCCAGCAGCGTTAGCGGAAACTACAATGAGCAGTTCTTC
TRBD1	TRBV19	few	TRBJ1-1	CASSDARGPTEAFF	TGTGCCAGTAGCGACGCGAGGGGGCCCACTGAAGCTTTCTTT
TRBD2	TRBV28	few	TRBJ2-1	CASSFESGTRGYNEQFF	TGTGCCAGCAGTTTCGAATCCGGGACTAGGGGCTACAATGAGCAGTTCTTC